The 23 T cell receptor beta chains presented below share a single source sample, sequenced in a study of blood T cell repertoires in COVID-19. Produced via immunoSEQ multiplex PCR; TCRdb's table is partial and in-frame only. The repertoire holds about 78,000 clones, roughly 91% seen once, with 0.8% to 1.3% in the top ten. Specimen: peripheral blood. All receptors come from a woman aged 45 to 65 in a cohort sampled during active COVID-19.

CDR3 loop: CAWIPRRSSNEKLFF. The CDR3 region has the DNA TGTGCCTGGATTCCTAGGAGATCTTCTAATGAAAAACTGTTTTTT. This rearrangement joins TRBV30 to TRBJ1-4; D remains unclear. Trimming pared 4 bases from V and 3 bases from J, leaving 15 bases between. The CDR3 spans 15 residues. Germline V lookup: CDR1 GTSNPN, CDR2 SVGIG (reference sequence).

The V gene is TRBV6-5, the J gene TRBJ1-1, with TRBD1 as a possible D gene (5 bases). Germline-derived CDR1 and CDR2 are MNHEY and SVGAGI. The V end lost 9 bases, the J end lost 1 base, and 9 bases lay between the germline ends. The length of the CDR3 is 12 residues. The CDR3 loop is CARDQGNTEAFF. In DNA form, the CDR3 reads TGTGCCAGGGATCAGGGGAACACTGAAGCTTTCTTT.

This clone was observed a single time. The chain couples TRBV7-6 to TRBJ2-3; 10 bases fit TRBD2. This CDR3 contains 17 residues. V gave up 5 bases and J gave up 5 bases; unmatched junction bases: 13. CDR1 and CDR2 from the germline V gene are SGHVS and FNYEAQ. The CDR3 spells CASSQEWLAGVQDTQYF. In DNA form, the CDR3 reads TGTGCCAGCAGCCAAGAATGGCTAGCGGGAGTTCAAGATACGCAGTATTTT.

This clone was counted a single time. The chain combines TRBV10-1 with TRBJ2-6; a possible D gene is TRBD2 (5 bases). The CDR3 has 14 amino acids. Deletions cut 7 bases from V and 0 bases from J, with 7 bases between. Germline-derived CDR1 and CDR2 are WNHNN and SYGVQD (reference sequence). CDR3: CASIRDSGANVLTF. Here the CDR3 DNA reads TGCGCCAGCATACGGGACTCTGGGGCCAACGTCCTGACTTTC.

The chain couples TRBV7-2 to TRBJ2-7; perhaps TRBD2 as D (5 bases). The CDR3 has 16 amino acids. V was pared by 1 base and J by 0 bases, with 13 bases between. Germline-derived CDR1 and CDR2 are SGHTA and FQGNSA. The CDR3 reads CASSLGTSLSSYEQYF. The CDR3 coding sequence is TGTGCCAGCAGCTTAGGGACTTCCCTTAGCTCCTACGAGCAGTACTTC. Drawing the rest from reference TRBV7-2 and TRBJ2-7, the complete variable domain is GAGVSQSPSNKVTEKGKDVELRCDPISGHTALYWYRQSLGQGLEFLIYFQGNSAPDKSGLPSDRFSAERTGGSVSTLTIQRTQQEDSAVYLCASSLGTSLSSYEQYFGPGTRLTVT.

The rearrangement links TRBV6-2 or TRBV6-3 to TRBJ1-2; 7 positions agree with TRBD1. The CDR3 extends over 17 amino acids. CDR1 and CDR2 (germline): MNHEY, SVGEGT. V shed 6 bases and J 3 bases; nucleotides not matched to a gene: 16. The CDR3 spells CASSLDRFPRTHYGYTF. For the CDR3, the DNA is TGTGCCAGCAGCTTGGACAGGTTCCCCCGAACCCACTATGGCTACACCTTC.

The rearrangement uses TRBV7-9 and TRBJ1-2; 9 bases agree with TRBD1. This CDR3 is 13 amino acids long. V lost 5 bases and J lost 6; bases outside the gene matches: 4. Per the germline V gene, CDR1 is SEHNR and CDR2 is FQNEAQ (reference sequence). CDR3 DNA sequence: TGTGCCAGCAGCACCGGGGACAGGGATGGCTACACCTTC. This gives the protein CASSTGDRDGYTF.

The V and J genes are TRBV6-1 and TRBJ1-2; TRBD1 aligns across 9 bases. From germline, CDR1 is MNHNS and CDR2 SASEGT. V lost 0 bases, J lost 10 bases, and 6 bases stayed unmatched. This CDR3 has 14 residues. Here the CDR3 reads CASSEAAGQGTYTF. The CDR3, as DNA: TGTGCCAGCAGTGAAGCGGCGGGACAGGGAACCTACACCTTC.

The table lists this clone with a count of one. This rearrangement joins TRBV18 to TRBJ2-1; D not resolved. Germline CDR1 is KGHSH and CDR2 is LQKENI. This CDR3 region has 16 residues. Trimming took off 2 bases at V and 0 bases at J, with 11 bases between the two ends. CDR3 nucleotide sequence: TGTGCCAGCTCACCAATAACTTCGAGCTCCTACAATGAGCAGTTCTTC. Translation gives CASSPITSSSYNEQFF.

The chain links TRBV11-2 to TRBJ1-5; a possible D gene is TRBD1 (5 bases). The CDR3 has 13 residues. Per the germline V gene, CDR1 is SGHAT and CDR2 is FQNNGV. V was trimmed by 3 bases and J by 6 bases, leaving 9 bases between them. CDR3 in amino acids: CASSFSGFQPQHF. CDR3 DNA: TGTGCCAGCAGCTTCTCAGGGTTTCAGCCCCAGCATTTT.

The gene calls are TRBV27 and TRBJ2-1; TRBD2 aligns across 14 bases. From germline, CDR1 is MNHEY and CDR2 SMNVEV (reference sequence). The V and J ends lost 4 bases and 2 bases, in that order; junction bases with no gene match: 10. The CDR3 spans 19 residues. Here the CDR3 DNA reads TGTGCCAGCAGTTACTCAGGACTAGCGGGAGGAAGGACCTACAATGAGCAGTTCTTC. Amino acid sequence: CASSYSGLAGGRTYNEQFF.

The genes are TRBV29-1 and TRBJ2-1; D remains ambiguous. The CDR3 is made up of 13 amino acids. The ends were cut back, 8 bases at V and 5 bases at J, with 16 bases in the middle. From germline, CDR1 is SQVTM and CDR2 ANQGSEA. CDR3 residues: CSPTRSSDNEQFF. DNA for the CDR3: TGCAGCCCTACCCGATCAAGCGACAATGAGCAGTTCTTC.

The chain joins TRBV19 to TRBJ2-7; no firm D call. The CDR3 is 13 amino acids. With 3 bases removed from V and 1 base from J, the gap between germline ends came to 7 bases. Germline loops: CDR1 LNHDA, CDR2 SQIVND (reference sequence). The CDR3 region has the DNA TGTGCCAGTAGTATCCCCGGTTCCTACGAGCAGTACTTC. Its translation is CASSIPGSYEQYF. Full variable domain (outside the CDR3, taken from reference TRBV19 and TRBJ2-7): DGGITQSPKYLFRKEGQNVTLSCEQNLNHDAMYWYRQDPGQGLRLIYYSQIVNDFQKGDIAEGYSVSREKKESFPLTVTSAQKNPTAFYLCASSIPGSYEQYFGPGTRLTVT.

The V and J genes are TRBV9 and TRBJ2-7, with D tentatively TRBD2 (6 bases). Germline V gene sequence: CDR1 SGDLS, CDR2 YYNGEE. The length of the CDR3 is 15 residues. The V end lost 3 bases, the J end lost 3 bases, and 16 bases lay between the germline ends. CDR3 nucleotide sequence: TGTGCCAGCAGCGCCGCGGGGAGCGACCGCTACGAGCAGTACTTC. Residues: CASSAAGSDRYEQYF.

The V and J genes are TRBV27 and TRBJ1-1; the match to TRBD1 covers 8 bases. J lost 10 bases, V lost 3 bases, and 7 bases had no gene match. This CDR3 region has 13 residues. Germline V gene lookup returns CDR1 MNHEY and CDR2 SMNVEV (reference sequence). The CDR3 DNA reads TGTGCCAGCAGTTTTGGCAGGGGGCTCTCAGCTTTCTTT. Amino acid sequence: CASSFGRGLSAFF.

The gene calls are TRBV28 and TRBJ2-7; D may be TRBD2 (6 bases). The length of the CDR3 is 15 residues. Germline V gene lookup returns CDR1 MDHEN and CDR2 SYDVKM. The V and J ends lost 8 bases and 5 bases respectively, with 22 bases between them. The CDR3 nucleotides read TGTGCCAGCCGTCCTTGGCGGGACGGAATCCACGAGCAGTACTTC. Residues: CASRPWRDGIHEQYF.

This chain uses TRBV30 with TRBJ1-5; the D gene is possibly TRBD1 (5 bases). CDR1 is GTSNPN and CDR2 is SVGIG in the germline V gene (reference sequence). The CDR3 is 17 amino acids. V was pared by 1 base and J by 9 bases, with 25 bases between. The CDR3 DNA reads TGTGCCTGGAGTGGGGGAGACACCGGGACGGGGAGGGGGCCCCAGCATTTT. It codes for CAWSGGDTGTGRGPQHF.

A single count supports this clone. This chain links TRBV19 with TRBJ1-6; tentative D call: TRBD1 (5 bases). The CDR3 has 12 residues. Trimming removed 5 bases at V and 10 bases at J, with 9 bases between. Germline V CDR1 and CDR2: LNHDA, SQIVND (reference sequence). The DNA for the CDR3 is TGTGCCAGTAGTCCACAGGAATCACCCCTCCACTTT. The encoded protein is CASSPQESPLHF.

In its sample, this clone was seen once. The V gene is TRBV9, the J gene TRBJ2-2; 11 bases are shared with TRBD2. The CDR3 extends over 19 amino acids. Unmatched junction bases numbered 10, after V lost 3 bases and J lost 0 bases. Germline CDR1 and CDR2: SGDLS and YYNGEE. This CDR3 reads CASSARGLAGASNTGELFF. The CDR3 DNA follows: TGTGCCAGCAGCGCCCGAGGACTAGCGGGCGCCTCGAACACCGGGGAGCTGTTTTTT.

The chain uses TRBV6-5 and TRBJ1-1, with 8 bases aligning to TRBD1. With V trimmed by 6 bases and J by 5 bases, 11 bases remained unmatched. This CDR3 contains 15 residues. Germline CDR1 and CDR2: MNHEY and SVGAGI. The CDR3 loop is CASSHTGGVQTEAFF. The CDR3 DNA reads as TGTGCCAGCAGCCACACAGGGGGAGTACAGACTGAAGCTTTCTTT.

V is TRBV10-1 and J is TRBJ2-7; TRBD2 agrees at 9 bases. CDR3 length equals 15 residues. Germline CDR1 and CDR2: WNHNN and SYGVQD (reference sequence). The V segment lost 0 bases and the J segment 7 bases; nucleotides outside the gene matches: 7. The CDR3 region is CASSESIAGAGEQYF. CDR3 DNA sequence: TGCGCCAGCAGTGAGTCCATAGCGGGAGCGGGTGAGCAGTACTTC.

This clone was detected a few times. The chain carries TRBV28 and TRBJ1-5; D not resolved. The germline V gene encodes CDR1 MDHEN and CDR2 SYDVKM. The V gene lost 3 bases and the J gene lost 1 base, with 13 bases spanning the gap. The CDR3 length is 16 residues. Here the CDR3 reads CASSFSTRLSNQPQHF. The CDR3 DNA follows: TGTGCCAGCAGTTTTTCAACTCGGTTGAGCAATCAGCCCCAGCATTTT.

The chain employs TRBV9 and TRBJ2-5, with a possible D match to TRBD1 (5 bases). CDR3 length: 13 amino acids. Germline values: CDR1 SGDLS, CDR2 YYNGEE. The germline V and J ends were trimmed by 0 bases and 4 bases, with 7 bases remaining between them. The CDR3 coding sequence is TGTGCCAGCAGCGTAGATGGGGCAGAGACCCAGTACTTC. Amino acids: CASSVDGAETQYF.